The clone carrying this TCR beta chain has only a few counts. Unique molecular identifiers were incorporated when the TCRbeta library was constructed. MiXCR, applied by TCRdb to the PCR reads, yields one record per CDR3 protein. The data contain some 220,000 distinct CDR3 sequences, about 9.2% of them singletons. The data belong to a study of T-cell reconstitution after alpha-beta-depleted transplantation in children. Source: PBMCs from the stem cell graft donor, taken from the stem cell graft. The TCR sequence derives from a human donor who donated a stem cell graft to a child with acute lymphoblastic leukemia.

Here the CDR3 reads CASSWKWNQPQHF. The CDR3 coding sequence is TGTGCCAGCAGTTGGAAGTGGAATCAGCCCCAGCATTTT. The rearrangement joins TRBV6-6 to TRBJ1-5, with no clear D. Germline V lookup: CDR1 MNHNY, CDR2 SVGAGI (reference sequence). Trimming left V 4 bases short and J 4 bases short, with 8 bases between. The CDR3 is made up of 13 amino acids.